One and the same sample provided the 2 T cell receptor beta chains below, sequenced in a study of shared clonotypes between healthy human individuals. Clones were read by immunoSEQ multiplex PCR, and TCRdb kept only the in-frame ones, dropping some. The table lists some 2,100,000 clones, under 97% of them singletons. The specimen sequenced was naive CD4+ T cells sorted from blood. Subset: CD45RA+ positively selected. These receptors were collected from a man aged 18 to 30 in good health.

The CDR3 DNA is TGTGCCAGCAGGCAGGGGGCTGTGGGCTACACCTTC. Encoded protein: CASRQGAVGYTF. This chain joins TRBV6-1 and TRBJ1-2; TRBD1 aligns across 8 bases. V was pared by 6 bases and J by 8 bases, with 5 bases of the junction left unmatched. The germline gives CDR1 MNHNS, CDR2 SASEGT. The CDR3 has 12 residues.

The genes are TRBV11-2 and TRBJ2-1; 10 bases are shared with TRBD2. The CDR3 totals 15 residues. Germline V gene data show CDR1 as SGHAT and CDR2 as FQNNGV. V lost 5 bases and J lost 7; bases outside the gene matches: 8. The CDR3 DNA sequence: TGTGCCAGCAGCCCGAACCAGCGGGGGGGGAATGAGCAGTTCTTC. Translating it yields CASSPNQRGGNEQFF.